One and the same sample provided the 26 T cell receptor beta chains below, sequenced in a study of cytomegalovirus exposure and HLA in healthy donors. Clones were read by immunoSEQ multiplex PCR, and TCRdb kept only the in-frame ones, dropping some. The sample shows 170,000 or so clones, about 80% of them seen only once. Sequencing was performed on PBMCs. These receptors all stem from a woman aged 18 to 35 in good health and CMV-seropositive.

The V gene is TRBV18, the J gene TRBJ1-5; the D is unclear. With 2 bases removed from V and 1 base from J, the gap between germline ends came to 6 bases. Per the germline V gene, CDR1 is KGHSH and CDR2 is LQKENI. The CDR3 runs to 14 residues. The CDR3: CASSPGQSNQPQHF. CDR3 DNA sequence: TGTGCCAGCTCACCAGGGCAAAGCAATCAGCCCCAGCATTTT.

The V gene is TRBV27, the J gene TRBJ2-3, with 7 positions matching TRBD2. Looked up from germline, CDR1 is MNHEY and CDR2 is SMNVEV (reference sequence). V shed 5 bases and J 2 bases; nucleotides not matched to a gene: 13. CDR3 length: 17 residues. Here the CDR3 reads CASSIDRGGGNTDTQYF. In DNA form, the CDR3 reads TGTGCCAGCAGTATTGACCGCGGGGGAGGGAACACAGATACGCAGTATTTT.

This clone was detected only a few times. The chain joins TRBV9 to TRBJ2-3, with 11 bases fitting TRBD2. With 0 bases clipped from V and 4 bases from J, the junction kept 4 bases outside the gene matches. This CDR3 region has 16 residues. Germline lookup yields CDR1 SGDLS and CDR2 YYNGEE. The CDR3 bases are TGTGCCAGCAGCGTAGGTAGCGGGGGGGCAGCAGATACGCAGTATTTT. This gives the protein CASSVGSGGAADTQYF.

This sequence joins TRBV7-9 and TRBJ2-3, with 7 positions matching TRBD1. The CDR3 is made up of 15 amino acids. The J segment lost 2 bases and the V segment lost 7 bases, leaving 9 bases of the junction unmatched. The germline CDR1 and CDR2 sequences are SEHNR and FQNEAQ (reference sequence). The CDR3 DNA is TGTGCCAGCACCCCCGACGGGACAGTCACAGATACGCAGTATTTT. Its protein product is CASTPDGTVTDTQYF.

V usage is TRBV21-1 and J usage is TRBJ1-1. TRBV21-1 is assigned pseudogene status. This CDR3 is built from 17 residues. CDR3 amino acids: CASSKERGTGFVSEAFF. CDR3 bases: TGTGCCAGCAGCAAAGAACGGGGTACCGGGTTTGTGTCTGAAGCTTTCTTT.

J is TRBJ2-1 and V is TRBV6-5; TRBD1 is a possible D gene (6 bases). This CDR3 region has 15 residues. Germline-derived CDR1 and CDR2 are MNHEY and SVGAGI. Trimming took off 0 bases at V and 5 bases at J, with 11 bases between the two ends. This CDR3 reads CASSYSRGTDNEQFF. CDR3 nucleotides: TGTGCCAGCAGTTACTCGAGGGGGACCGACAATGAGCAGTTCTTC.

CDR3 nucleotide sequence: TGCGCCAGCAGCCCTCGGGAGGGCTATCCCTATGGCTACACCTTC. Its translation is CASSPREGYPYGYTF. The V gene is TRBV5-1, the J gene TRBJ1-2; D is unclear. The germline V and J ends were trimmed by 4 bases and 4 bases, with 17 bases remaining between them. The CDR3 is 15 amino acids. The germline CDR1 and CDR2 sequences are SGHRS and YFSETQ.

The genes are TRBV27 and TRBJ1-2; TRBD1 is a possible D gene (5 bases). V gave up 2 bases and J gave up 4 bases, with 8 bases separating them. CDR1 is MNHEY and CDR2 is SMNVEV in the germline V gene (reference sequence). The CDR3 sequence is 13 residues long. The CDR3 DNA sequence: TGTGCCAGCAGTTTAATGGGGGGCTATGGCTACACCTTC. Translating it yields CASSLMGGYGYTF.

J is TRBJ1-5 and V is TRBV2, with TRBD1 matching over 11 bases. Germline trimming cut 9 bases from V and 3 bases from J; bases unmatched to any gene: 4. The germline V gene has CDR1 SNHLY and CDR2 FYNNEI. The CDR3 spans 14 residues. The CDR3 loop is CASRTGGSNQPQHF. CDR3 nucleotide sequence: TGTGCCAGTAGGACAGGGGGCTCCAATCAGCCCCAGCATTTT.

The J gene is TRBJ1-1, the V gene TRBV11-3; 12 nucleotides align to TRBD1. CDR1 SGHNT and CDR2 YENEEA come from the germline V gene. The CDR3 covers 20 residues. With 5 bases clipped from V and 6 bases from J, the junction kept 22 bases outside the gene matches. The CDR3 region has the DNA TGTGCCAGCAGCCCCCCAAGGGACAGGGGGCAGTTGCTAGCCTACGCTGAAGCTTTCTTT. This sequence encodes CASSPPRDRGQLLAYAEAFF.

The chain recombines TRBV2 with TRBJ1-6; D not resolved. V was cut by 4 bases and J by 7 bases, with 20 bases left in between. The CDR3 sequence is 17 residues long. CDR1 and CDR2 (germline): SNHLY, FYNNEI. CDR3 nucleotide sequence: TGTGCCAGCAGTGCTAAAGAATCAAATTCTCCAAATTCACCCCTCCACTTT. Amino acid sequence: CASSAKESNSPNSPLHF.

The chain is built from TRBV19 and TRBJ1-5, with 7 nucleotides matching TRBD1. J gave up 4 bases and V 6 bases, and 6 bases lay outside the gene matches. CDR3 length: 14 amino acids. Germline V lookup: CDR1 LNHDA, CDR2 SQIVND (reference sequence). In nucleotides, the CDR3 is TGTGCCAGTAGCACAGGACAGGAGAATCAGCCCCAGCATTTT. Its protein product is CASSTGQENQPQHF.

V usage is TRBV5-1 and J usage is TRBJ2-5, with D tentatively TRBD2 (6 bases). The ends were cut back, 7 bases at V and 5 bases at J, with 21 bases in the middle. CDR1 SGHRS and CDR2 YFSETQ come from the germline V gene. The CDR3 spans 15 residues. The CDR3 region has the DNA TGCGCCAGCGCCCCTGGAGGGGCCGGGATTGAGACCCAGTACTTC. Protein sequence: CASAPGGAGIETQYF.

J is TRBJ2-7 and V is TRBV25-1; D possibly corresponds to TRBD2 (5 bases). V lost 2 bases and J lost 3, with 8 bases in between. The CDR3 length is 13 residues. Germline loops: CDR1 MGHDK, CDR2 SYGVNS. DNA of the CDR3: TGTGCCAGCAGTGAAGCCGGGAACTACGAGCAGTACTTC. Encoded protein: CASSEAGNYEQYF.

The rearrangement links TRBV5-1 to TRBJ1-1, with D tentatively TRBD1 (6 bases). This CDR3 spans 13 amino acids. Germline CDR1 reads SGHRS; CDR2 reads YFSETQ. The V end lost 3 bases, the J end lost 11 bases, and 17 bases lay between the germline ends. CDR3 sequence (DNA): TGCGCCAGCAGCTCCGGACAGCTACCCCTGGCTTTCTTT. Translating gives CASSSGQLPLAFF. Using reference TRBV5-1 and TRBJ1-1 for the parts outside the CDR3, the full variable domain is KAGVTQTPRYLIKTRGQQVTLSCSPISGHRSVSWYQQTPGQGLQFLFEYFSETQRNKGNFPGRFSGRQFSNSRSEMNVSTLELGDSALYLCASSSGQLPLAFFGQGTRLTVV.

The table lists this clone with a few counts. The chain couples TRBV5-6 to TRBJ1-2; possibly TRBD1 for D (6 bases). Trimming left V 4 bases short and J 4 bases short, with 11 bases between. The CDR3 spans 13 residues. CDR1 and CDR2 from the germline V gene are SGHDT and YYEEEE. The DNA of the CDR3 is TGTGCCAGCAGCCCTGACAGGACCTATGGCTACACCTTC. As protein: CASSPDRTYGYTF.

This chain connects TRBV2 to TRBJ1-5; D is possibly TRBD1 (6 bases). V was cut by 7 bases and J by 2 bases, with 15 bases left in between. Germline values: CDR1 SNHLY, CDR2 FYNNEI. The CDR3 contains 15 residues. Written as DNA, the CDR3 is TGTGCCAGCACCGTACAGGGTATTGGCAATCAGCCCCAGCATTTT. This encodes CASTVQGIGNQPQHF.

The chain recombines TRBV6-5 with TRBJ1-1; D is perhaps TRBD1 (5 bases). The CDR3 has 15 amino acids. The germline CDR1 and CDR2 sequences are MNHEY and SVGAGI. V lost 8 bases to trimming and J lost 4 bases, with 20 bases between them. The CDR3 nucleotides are TGTGCCAGCGGGAGGGGTTCCTCCCTGGGCACTGAAGCTTTCTTT. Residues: CASGRGSSLGTEAFF.

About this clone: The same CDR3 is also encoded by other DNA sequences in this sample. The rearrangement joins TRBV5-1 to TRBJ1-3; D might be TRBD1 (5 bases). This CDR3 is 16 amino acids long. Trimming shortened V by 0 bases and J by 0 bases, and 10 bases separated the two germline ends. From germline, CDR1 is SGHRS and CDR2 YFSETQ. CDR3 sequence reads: CASSLAQGFSGNTIYF. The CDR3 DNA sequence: TGCGCCAGCAGCTTGGCTCAGGGTTTCTCTGGAAACACCATATATTTT.

DNA for the CDR3: TGTGCCAGCAGCAGAAAGGAGGCACCAGGCTACACCTTC. Protein sequence: CASSRKEAPGYTF. J is TRBJ1-2 and V is TRBV4-2; D not resolved. Germline CDR1 and CDR2: LGHNA and YNFKEQ. The CDR3 is made up of 13 amino acids. The V and J ends lost 5 bases and 8 bases respectively, with 15 bases between them.

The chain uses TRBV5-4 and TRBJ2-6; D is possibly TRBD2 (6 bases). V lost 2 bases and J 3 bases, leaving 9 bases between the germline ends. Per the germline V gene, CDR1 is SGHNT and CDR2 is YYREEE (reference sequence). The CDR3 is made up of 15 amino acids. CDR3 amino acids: CASSLGGVGANVLTF. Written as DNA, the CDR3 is TGTGCCAGCAGCTTAGGAGGGGTTGGGGCCAACGTCCTGACTTTC.

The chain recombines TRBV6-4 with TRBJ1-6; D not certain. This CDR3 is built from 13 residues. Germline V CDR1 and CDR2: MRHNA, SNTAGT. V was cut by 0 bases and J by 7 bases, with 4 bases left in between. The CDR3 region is CASSDSENSPLHF. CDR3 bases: TGTGCCAGCAGTGACTCTGAGAATTCACCCCTCCACTTT.

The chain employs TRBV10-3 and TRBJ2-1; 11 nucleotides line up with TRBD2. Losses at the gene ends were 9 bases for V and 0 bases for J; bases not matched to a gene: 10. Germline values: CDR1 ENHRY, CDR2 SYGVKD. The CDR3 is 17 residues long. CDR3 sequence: CAITGTSGPSSYNEQFF. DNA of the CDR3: TGTGCCATTACCGGGACTAGCGGTCCGAGCTCCTACAATGAGCAGTTCTTC.

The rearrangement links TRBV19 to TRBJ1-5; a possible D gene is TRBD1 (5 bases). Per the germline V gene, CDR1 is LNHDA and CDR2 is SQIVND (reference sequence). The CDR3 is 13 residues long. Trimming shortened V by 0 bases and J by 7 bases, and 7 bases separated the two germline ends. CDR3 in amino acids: CASSIERGQPQHF. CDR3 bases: TGTGCCAGTAGTATAGAGCGGGGGCAGCCCCAGCATTTT. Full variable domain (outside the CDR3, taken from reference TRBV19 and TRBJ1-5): DGGITQSPKYLFRKEGQNVTLSCEQNLNHDAMYWYRQDPGQGLRLIYYSQIVNDFQKGDIAEGYSVSREKKESFPLTVTSAQKNPTAFYLCASSIERGQPQHFGDGTRLSIL.

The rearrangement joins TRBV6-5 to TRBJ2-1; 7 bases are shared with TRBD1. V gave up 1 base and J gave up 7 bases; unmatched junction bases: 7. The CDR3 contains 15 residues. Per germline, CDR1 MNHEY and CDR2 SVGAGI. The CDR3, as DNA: TGTGCCAGCAGTTACTATGAGACAGGGAGAAATGAGCAGTTCTTC. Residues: CASSYYETGRNEQFF.

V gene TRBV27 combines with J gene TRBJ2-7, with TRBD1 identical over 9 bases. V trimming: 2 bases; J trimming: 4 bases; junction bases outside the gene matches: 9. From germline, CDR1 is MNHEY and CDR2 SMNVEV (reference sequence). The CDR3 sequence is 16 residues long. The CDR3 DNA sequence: TGTGCCAGCAGTTTAAAGGGACAGGGTGGTTTTTACGAGCAGTACTTC. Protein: CASSLKGQGGFYEQYF.